A selection of T cell receptor beta chains follows, all from one sample in a study of CD8+CD57+ T cells in acquired aplastic anemia. TCRdb re-derived calls from the reads in MiXCR, one entry per CDR3 protein. The repertoire holds about 270,000 distinct CDR3 sequences, roughly half seen once, with 8% in the top ten. The sequencing input was sorted CD4+, CD8+, or CD8+CD57+ T cells (not recorded which) from PBMCs. The receptors stem from a human donor with severe aplastic anemia or a healthy control (not recorded which). Both conserved end residues are part of each CDR3. A D gene is named only where the DNA matches it firmly. Some rows mark clone size as missing; the rest say once, few, many or name a class of expanded clone.

CDR3: CASSLSRGGGTDTQYF; DNA: TGTGCCAGCAGCCTTTCCCGGGGGGGGGGGACAGATACGCAGTATTTT; D: TRBD2; size: -; J: TRBJ2-3; V: TRBV7-6
CDR3: CASSLTSGATDTQYF; DNA: TGTGCCAGCAGCTTAACGTCTGGCGCGACAGATACGCAGTATTTT; D: -; size: -; J: TRBJ2-3; V: TRBV7-3
CDR3: CASSPRNTIYF; DNA: TGTGCCAGCAGCCCGCGAAACACCATATATTTT; D: -; size: -; J: TRBJ1-3; V: TRBV7-2
CDR3: CASSDGVGGLDEKLFF; DNA: TGTGCCAGCAGCGATGGAGTGGGCGGGTTAGATGAAAAACTGTTTTTT; D: -; size: many; J: TRBJ1-4; V: TRBV7-2
CDR3: CASSGGDSDETEAFF; DNA: TGTGCCAGCAGCGGAGGGGACTCAGACGAGACTGAAGCTTTCTTT; D: -; size: -; J: TRBJ1-1; V: TRBV9
CDR3: CATNGSGLETQYF; DNA: TGTGCCACCAATGGCTCGGGGCTGGAGACCCAGTACTTC; D: -; size: once; J: TRBJ2-5; V: TRBV24-1
CDR3: CASSLGTYEQYF; DNA: TGCGCCAGCAGCTTGGGGACCTACGAGCAGTACTTC; D: -; size: many; J: TRBJ2-7; V: TRBV5-1
CDR3: CAWKWRVNYGYTF; DNA: TGTGCCTGGAAGTGGCGGGTAAACTATGGCTACACCTTC; D: -; size: many; J: TRBJ1-2; V: TRBV30
CDR3: CASGATNTEAFF; DNA: TGTGCCAGCGGGGCCACGAACACTGAAGCTTTCTTT; D: -; size: -; J: TRBJ1-1; V: TRBV9
CDR3: CASSSSGYTGELFF; DNA: TGTGCCAGCAGCTCATCCGGATACACCGGGGAGCTGTTTTTT; D: -; size: many; J: TRBJ2-2; V: TRBV5-8
CDR3: CSARRAGSYEQYF; DNA: TGCAGTGCTAGAAGGGCAGGGTCCTACGAGCAGTACTTC; D: -; size: -; J: TRBJ2-7; V: TRBV20-1
CDR3: CSARDLTSGIDEQYF; DNA: TGCAGTGCTAGAGATCTTACTAGCGGGATCGACGAGCAGTACTTC; D: TRBD2; size: few; J: TRBJ2-7; V: TRBV20-1
CDR3: CSARDLRDGYTF; DNA: TGCAGTGCTAGAGATCTCAGAGATGGCTACACCTTC; D: -; size: many; J: TRBJ1-2; V: TRBV20-1
CDR3: CASSPSGTANYEQYF; DNA: TGTGCCAGCAGTCCCTCCGGGACAGCTAACTACGAGCAGTACTTC; D: TRBD1; size: -; J: TRBJ2-7; V: TRBV25-1
CDR3: CASRKGKLDGANVLTF; DNA: TGTGCCAGCAGAAAAGGGAAATTAGACGGGGCCAACGTCCTGACTTTC; D: -; size: -; J: TRBJ2-6; V: TRBV7-2
CDR3: CATSRPGLYGYTF; DNA: TGTGCCACCAGCCGTCCGGGACTTTATGGCTACACCTTC; D: -; size: few; J: TRBJ1-2; V: TRBV15
CDR3: CSARDIGQGNTGELFF; DNA: TGCAGTGCTAGAGATATCGGACAGGGGAACACCGGGGAGCTGTTTTTT; D: TRBD1; size: few; J: TRBJ2-2; V: TRBV20-1
CDR3: CSVVGQGSYEQYF; DNA: TGCAGCGTCGTCGGACAGGGATCCTACGAGCAGTACTTC; D: TRBD1; size: -; J: TRBJ2-7; V: TRBV29-1
CDR3: CASSHRGGEQYF; DNA: TGTGCCAGCTCCCACCGAGGGGGCGAGCAGTACTTC; D: -; size: -; J: TRBJ2-7; V: TRBV7-9
CDR3: CSVYRTGETQYF; DNA: TGCAGCGTTTACCGGACAGGAGAGACCCAGTACTTC; D: TRBD1; size: -; J: TRBJ2-5; V: TRBV29-1
CDR3: CASSGSGGTYNEQFF; DNA: TGTGCCAGCAGCGGAAGCGGGGGGACTTACAATGAGCAGTTCTTC; D: TRBD2; size: -; J: TRBJ2-1; V: TRBV9
CDR3: CASSLDAGQGAYEQYF; DNA: TGTGCCAGCAGCTTAGATGCGGGACAGGGTGCCTACGAGCAGTACTTC; D: TRBD1; size: -; J: TRBJ2-7; V: TRBV7-8
CDR3: CASRGGTGQFF; DNA: TGTGCCAGCAGGGGGGGTACAGGGCAGTTCTTC; D: -; size: -; J: TRBJ2-1; V: TRBV27
CDR3: CASSGRGAAYEQYF; DNA: TGTGCCAGTTCTGGGCGAGGGGCAGCCTACGAGCAGTACTTC; D: -; size: few; J: TRBJ2-7; V: TRBV6-1
CDR3: CASSLGGLVGANTQYF; DNA: TGTGCCAGCAGCTTAGGAGGGCTGGTAGGGGCAAATACGCAGTATTTT; D: -; size: -; J: TRBJ2-3; V: TRBV7-8
CDR3: CASTTMGGVPETQYF; DNA: TGTGCCAGTACCACAATGGGGGGCGTACCAGAGACCCAGTACTTC; D: -; size: -; J: TRBJ2-5; V: TRBV19
CDR3: CASSYDILNTGELFF; DNA: TGTGCCAGCAGTTACGACATCCTTAACACCGGGGAGCTGTTTTTT; D: -; size: many; J: TRBJ2-2; V: TRBV6-6
CDR3: CASSLRTSGGQETQYF; DNA: TGTGCCAGCAGCTTACGGACTAGCGGGGGACAAGAGACCCAGTACTTC; D: TRBD2; size: many; J: TRBJ2-5; V: TRBV5-8
CDR3: CSVEISGSNQPQHF; DNA: TGCAGCGTTGAAATCTCAGGGAGCAATCAGCCCCAGCATTTT; D: -; size: -; J: TRBJ1-5; V: TRBV29-1
CDR3: CASSITGTRGYTF; DNA: TGTGCCAGTAGTATAACGGGAACGCGTGGCTACACCTTC; D: -; size: -; J: TRBJ1-2; V: TRBV19
CDR3: CATLSTGGSYNEQFF; DNA: TGTGCCACCCTCTCGACGGGAGGGTCCTACAATGAGCAGTTCTTC; D: TRBD2; size: -; J: TRBJ2-1; V: TRBV15
CDR3: CASKLAGEGETQYF; DNA: TGTGCCAGCAAACTAGCGGGGGAAGGAGAGACCCAGTACTTC; D: TRBD2; size: few; J: TRBJ2-5; V: TRBV7-2
CDR3: CATSRDIQPQHF; DNA: TGTGCCACCAGCAGAGATATTCAGCCCCAGCATTTT; D: -; size: -; J: TRBJ1-5; V: TRBV15
CDR3: CASSFVGESNEQFF; DNA: TGCGCCAGCAGCTTTGTAGGGGAGAGCAATGAGCAGTTCTTC; D: -; size: -; J: TRBJ2-1; V: TRBV5-1
CDR3: CASSLAGSDNQPQHF; DNA: TGCGCCAGCAGCTTGGCCGGCAGTGATAATCAGCCCCAGCATTTT; D: -; size: -; J: TRBJ1-5; V: TRBV5-1
CDR3: CAWRFGGARSYNEQFF; DNA: TGTGCCTGGAGGTTCGGGGGCGCCAGATCCTACAATGAGCAGTTCTTC; D: -; size: -; J: TRBJ2-1; V: TRBV30
CDR3: CASSTSGGRADTQYF; DNA: TGTGCCAGTTCTACAAGCGGGGGTCGAGCAGATACGCAGTATTTT; D: TRBD2; size: many; J: TRBJ2-3; V: TRBV19
CDR3: CASTSSSGGSDTQYF; DNA: TGTGCCAGTACATCCTCTAGCGGGGGGTCTGATACGCAGTATTTT; D: TRBD2; size: many; J: TRBJ2-3; V: TRBV19
CDR3: CRRDRVFGAGGNTEAFF; DNA: TGCCGGCGGGACAGGGTCTTCGGGGCAGGGGGGAACACTGAAGCTTTCTTT; D: TRBD1; size: many; J: TRBJ1-1; V: TRBV11-2
CDR3: CASKSGSNADTQYF; DNA: TGTGCCAGTAAAAGCGGGAGTAATGCAGATACGCAGTATTTT; D: TRBD2; size: -; J: TRBJ2-3; V: TRBV19
CDR3: CSARLAGRDEQYF; DNA: TGCAGTGCTCGACTAGCGGGCAGGGACGAGCAGTACTTC; D: TRBD2; size: few; J: TRBJ2-7; V: TRBV20-1
CDR3: CASRKSGTDNEKLFF; DNA: TGTGCCAGCCGTAAAAGCGGGACGGATAATGAAAAACTGTTTTTT; D: -; size: -; J: TRBJ1-4; V: TRBV2
CDR3: CAIGTSGYEQYF; DNA: TGTGCCATAGGGACTAGCGGCTACGAGCAGTACTTC; D: TRBD2; size: -; J: TRBJ2-7; V: TRBV10-3
CDR3: CASSLGQLITEAFF; DNA: TGCGCCAGCAGCTTGGGGCAGCTAATCACTGAAGCTTTCTTT; D: -; size: -; J: TRBJ1-1; V: TRBV5-1
CDR3: CASSQTGGGLGSGANVLTF; DNA: TGCGCCAGCAGCCAAACGGGGGGGGGGCTTGGGTCTGGGGCCAACGTCCTGACTTTC; D: TRBD2; size: few; J: TRBJ2-6; V: TRBV4-3
CDR3: CASSSSGGSDTQYF; DNA: TGCGCCAGCAGCTCTAGCGGGGGTTCTGATACGCAGTATTTT; D: TRBD2; size: -; J: TRBJ2-3; V: TRBV5-1
CDR3: CASSVGQGEQYF; DNA: TGTGCCAGCAGCGTAGGACAGGGAGAGCAGTACTTC; D: TRBD1; size: -; J: TRBJ2-7; V: TRBV9
CDR3: CASSPKQGHYEQYF; DNA: TGTGCCAGCAGCCCTAAACAGGGCCATTACGAGCAGTACTTC; D: -; size: -; J: TRBJ2-7; V: TRBV2
CDR3: CASSPGDRAGYTF; DNA: TGTGCCAGCTCACCAGGGGACAGGGCTGGCTACACCTTC; D: TRBD1; size: once; J: TRBJ1-2; V: TRBV18
CDR3: CASSLGQGTGNTIYF; DNA: TGTGCCAGCAGCTTGGGACAGGGGACTGGAAACACCATATATTTT; D: TRBD1; size: -; J: TRBJ1-3; V: TRBV5-6
CDR3: CATSRGDRGINEQFF; DNA: TGTGCCACCAGCAGAGGGGACAGGGGCATCAATGAGCAGTTCTTC; D: TRBD1; size: -; J: TRBJ2-1; V: TRBV15
CDR3: CASSLGHYEQFF; DNA: TGTGCCAGCAGCTTAGGCCACTACGAGCAGTTCTTC; D: -; size: -; J: TRBJ2-1; V: TRBV7-2
CDR3: CASSSNQRLDNSPLHF; DNA: TGTGCCAGCAGCTCTAACCAGAGGCTCGATAATTCACCCCTCCACTTT; D: -; size: many; J: TRBJ1-6; V: TRBV5-6
CDR3: CATSDRTGQRHGELFF; DNA: TGTGCCACCAGTGACCGTACGGGACAAAGGCACGGGGAGCTGTTTTTT; D: -; size: -; J: TRBJ2-2; V: TRBV24-1